This TCR beta chain was profiled in a study of shared clonotypes between healthy human individuals. Study results and caveats: A generally larger estimated richness was seen in naive subsets than in memory subsets.

Details on this clone: The target antigen is unknown.

Genomic DNA per cell subset filled all wells of several immunoSEQ plates. Original processing methods: ImmunoSEQ output held junction-only sequences without quality scores, so filtering differed. Assay used: immunoSEQ multiplex PCR; TCRdb lists only in-frame clones, some missing. V and J calls and clone size follow that table, whereas D and trimming were derived from the DNA. In the table there are over 2,000,000 clones, around 93% of which are singletons. The CDR3 spans 15 residues. V lost 0 bases and J lost 6; bases outside the gene matches: 5. Per the germline V gene, CDR1 is SGHTS and CDR2 is YDEGEE. As defined, naive CD8 cells were CD45RO-negative and positively selected for CCR7, with terminally differentiated effector memory CD45RA+ cells excluded. The study drew its donors from healthy HIV-negative adults without recent acute infections or vaccinations.

The J gene is TRBJ2-1, the V gene TRBV5-8, with 8 nucleotides matching TRBD1. The sample consisted of naive CD8+ T cells from PBMCs. This receptor was identified in a man younger than 30 in good health. Some clones in this sample may be carry-over from other donors' samples. The CDR3 sequence: CASSLGQGFPNEQFF. CDR3 coding DNA: TGTGCCAGCAGCTTGGGACAGGGGTTCCCCAATGAGCAGTTCTTC.